This T cell receptor beta chain was found in a study of response to subunit inactivated influenza vaccine. General study results and limits: Authors suggested each seasonal influenza vaccination recruits few new T cells.

TCRdb fed the RT-PCR reads into MiXCR, producing one record per CDR3 protein. This repertoire shows 530,000 or so distinct CDR3 sequences, 12% to 15% found once; its top ten account for more than 9.5%. Worth noting for this clonotype: Its antigen remains unidentified.

The CDR3 has 16 amino acids. Germline V gene data show CDR1 as DFQATT and CDR2 as SNEGSKA (reference sequence). The trim removed 0 bases at V and 8 bases at J, leaving 13 bases unmatched. This clonotype originated in a man aged 45 to 65 who received an inactivated influenza vaccine. The material sequenced was PBMCs from blood, taken 11 to 12 days after vaccination. The rearrangement uses TRBV20-1 and TRBJ2-4, with TRBD1 identical over 7 bases. The CDR3 bases are TGCAGTGCTAGAGATTGGGATAGACAGGGAATGGACATTCAGTACTTC. It specifies CSARDWDRQGMDIQYF.